This T cell receptor (beta chain) appears in the sequencing data of a study of blood T cell repertoires in COVID-19. In the original workflow: Estimates of nucleated cell counts were drawn from the amplification of reference gene primers. Assay used: immunoSEQ multiplex PCR; TCRdb lists only in-frame clones, some missing. V and J calls plus clone size are reproduced from that table; the DNA served to infer D and trimming. The profile shows about 50,000 clones, about 90% of them singletons. Germline-derived CDR1 and CDR2 are SGHRS and YFSETQ. V was pared by 0 bases and J by 4 bases, with 8 bases between. There are 14 residues in the CDR3.

The V gene is TRBV5-1, the J gene TRBJ1-5, with D uncertain. This TCR derives from a human donor in a cohort sampled during active COVID-19. The sample consisted of peripheral blood. The CDR3 sequence: CASSLVGGNQPQHF. In DNA, the CDR3 is TGCGCCAGCAGCTTGGTCGGAGGGAATCAGCCCCAGCATTTT.